This T cell receptor (beta chain) is drawn from a study of OX40 agonist ivuxolimab in advanced cancers. Regarding the complete study: Ivuxolimab, which targeted the costimulatory receptor OX40 (CD134), was an agonistic, fully human IgG2 monoclonal antibody. Intravenous ivuxolimab was administered to patients every 2 weeks at six dose levels: 0.01, 0.1, 0.3, 1.5, 3 and 10 mg/kg. Of the roughly 52 dose-escalation patients, hepatocellular carcinoma was present in some 19, melanoma in roughly 15, renal cell carcinoma in 9 and head and neck cancer in 9. A male proportion of around 80% and a mean age of 60 years, ranging from about 23 to 79, were recorded for the dose-escalation cohort. Prior anti-PD-1, anti-PD-L1 or anti-CTLA-4 therapy was permitted, and approximately 42% of dose-escalation patients had received checkpoint inhibitors. Partial responses were achieved by three dose-escalation patients, of whom one had hepatocellular carcinoma and two had cutaneous melanoma. Peripheral TCRbeta sequencing aimed to test whether ivuxolimab altered TCR sequence diversity and caused clonal T-cell expansion. The paper reports the monotherapy dose-escalation portion (N ≈ 50 patients) of the phase I ivuxolimab trial.

Trimming costs V 3 bases and J 4 bases, and their ends lie 12 bases apart. From its cysteine to its phenylalanine, the CDR3 spans 13 amino acids. CDR3 DNA only is kept here, 39 bases in frame from base 1. Based on the germline V gene (reference sequence), the CDR1 and CDR2 sequences are GTSNPN and SVGIG. For sequencing of the TCRbeta CDR3 region, genomic DNA was extracted from the sorted cells. The immunoSEQ Assay was used to sequence the TCRbeta CDR3 regions. As stored in TCRdb, this immuneACCESS dataset retains in-frame rearrangements with V and J assigned. A fraction of the clones does not appear; measured against another copy, unresolved V genes explain less than half of the discrepancy, and the remainder lacks a known reason. The table for this sample lists about 64,000 clones; 84% of them were counted only once. 2% to 3% of the sample lies in the top ten. The trial excluded patients who had a history of autoimmune disease or were on systemic immunosuppression. Peripheral blood for TCR sequencing was collected from all dose cohorts at baseline, on cycle 4 day 1, and on cycle 7 day 1. The samples were drawn from a first-in-human, open-label, multicenter phase I dose-escalation trial of ivuxolimab. Adults with locally advanced or metastatic melanoma, renal cell, hepatocellular, or head and neck squamous cell carcinoma were enrolled in the trial. CD4+ and CD8+ T cells were sorted separately from peripheral blood before TCR sequencing.

Here is what the overall study found, with its caveats: The antigen specificity of the clonally expanded peripheral T cells was not determined. At doses from 0.1 to 3.0 mg/kg, clonal expansion was seen in both CD4+ and CD8+ blood T cells between baseline and week 6. In the 0.1-3.0 mg/kg groups, partial responders had among the lowest normalized peripheral clonal expansion, particularly in CD8+ T cells. Low levels of normalized T-cell clonal expansion were also shown by some nonresponding patients. After ivuxolimab, expanded clones were on average more numerous among CD8+ T cells than among CD4+ T cells.

Notes on this clone: What antigen it recognizes has not been identified. Base qualities are not recorded, but no much larger clone differs from it by a single base.

The TCR was taken from an adult with an advanced solid tumor such as melanoma, head and neck, liver or kidney cancer. The chain is made from TRBV30 and TRBJ2-5; the D gene assignment is perhaps TRBD1 or TRBD2, with each matching 6 bases. The source material was CD4+ or CD8+ T cells sorted from blood, sampled in a trial of the OX40 agonist ivuxolimab. The sequence in DNA is TGTGCCTGGAGGGGGGGCGCGGGAGAGACCCAGTACTTC. Its translation is CAWRGGAGETQYF.